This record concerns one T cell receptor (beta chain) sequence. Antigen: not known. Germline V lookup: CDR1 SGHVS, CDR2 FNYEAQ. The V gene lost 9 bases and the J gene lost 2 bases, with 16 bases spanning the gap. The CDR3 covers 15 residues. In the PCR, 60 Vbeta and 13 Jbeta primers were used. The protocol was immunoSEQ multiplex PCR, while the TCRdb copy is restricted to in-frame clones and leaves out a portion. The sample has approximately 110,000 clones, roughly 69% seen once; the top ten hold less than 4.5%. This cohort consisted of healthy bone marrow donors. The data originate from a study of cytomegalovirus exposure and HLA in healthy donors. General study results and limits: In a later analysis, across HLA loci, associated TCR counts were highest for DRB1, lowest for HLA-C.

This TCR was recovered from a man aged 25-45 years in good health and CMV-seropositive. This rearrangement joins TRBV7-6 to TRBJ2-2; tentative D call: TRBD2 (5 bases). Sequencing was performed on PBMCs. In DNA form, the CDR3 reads TGTGCCAGTTCGCCGTGGCGGACTAACACCGGGGAGCTGTTTTTT. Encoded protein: CASSPWRTNTGELFF.